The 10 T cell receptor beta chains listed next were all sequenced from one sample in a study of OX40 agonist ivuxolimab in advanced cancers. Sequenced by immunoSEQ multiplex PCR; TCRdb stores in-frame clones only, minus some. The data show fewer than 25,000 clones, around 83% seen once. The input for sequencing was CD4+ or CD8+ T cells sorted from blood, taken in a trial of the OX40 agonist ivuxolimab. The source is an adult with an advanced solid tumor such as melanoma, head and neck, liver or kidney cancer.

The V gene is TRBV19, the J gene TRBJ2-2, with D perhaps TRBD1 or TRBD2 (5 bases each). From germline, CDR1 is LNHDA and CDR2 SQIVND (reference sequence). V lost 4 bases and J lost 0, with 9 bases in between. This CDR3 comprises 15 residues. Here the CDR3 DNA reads TGTGCCAGTAGTACCCGGGACCCGAACACCGGGGAGCTGTTTTTT. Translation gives CASSTRDPNTGELFF.

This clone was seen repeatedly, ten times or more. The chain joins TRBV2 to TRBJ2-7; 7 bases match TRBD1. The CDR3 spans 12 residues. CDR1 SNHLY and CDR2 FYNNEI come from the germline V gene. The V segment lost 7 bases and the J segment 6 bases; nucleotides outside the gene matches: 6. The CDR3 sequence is CASKGTASEQYF. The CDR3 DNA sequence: TGTGCCAGCAAAGGGACAGCCTCCGAGCAGTACTTC.

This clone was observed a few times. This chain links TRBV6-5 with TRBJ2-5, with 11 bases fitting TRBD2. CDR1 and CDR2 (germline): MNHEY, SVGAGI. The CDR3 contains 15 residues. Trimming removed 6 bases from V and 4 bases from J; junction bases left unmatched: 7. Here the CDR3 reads CASRIAGGLGETQYF. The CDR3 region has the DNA TGTGCCAGCAGGATAGCGGGAGGGCTAGGAGAGACCCAGTACTTC.

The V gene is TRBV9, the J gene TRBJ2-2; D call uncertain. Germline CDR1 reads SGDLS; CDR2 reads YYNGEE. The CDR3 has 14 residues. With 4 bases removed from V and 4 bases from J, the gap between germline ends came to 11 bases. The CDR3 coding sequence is TGTGCCAGCAGCTCTCAGACCATCACCGGGGAGCTGTTTTTT. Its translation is CASSSQTITGELFF.

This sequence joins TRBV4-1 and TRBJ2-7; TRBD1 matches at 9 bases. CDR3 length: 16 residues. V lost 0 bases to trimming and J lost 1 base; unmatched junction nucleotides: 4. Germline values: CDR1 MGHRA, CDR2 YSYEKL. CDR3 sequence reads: CASSQDWGTGSYEQYF. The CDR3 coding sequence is TGCGCCAGCAGCCAAGATTGGGGGACAGGGTCCTACGAGCAGTACTTC.

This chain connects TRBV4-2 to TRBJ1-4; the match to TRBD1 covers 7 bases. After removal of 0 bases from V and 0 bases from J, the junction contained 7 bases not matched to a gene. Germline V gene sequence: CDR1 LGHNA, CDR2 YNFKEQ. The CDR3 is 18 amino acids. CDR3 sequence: CASSQEVGTAPTNEKLFF. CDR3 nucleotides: TGTGCCAGCAGCCAAGAAGTGGGGACAGCCCCAACTAATGAAAAACTGTTTTTT.

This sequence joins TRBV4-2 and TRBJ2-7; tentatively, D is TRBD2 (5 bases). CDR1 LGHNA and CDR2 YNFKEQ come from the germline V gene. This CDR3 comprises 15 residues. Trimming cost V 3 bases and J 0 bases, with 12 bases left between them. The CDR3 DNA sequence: TGTGCCAGCAGCCAGGAGGAGGCCTCCTCCTACGAGCAGTACTTC. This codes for CASSQEEASSYEQYF.

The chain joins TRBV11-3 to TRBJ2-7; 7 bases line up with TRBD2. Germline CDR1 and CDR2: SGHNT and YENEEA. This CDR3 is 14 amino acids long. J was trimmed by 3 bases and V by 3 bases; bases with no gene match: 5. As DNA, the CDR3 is TGTGCCAGCAGCTTTGGACTAGGGGACTACGAGCAGTACTTC. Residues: CASSFGLGDYEQYF.

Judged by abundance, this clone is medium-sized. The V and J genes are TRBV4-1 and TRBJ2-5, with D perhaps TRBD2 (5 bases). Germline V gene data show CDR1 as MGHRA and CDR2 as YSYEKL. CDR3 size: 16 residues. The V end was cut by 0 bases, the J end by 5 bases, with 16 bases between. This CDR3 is CASSQDGSNPWETQYF. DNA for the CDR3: TGCGCCAGCAGCCAAGATGGGAGTAACCCCTGGGAGACCCAGTACTTC.

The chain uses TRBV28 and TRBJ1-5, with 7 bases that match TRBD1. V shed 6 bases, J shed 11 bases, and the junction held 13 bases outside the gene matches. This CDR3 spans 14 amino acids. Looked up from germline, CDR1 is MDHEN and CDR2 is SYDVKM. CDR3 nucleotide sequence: TGTGCCAGCAGACCAAACAGGGGTCCTTGGGCCCAGCATTTT. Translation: CASRPNRGPWAQHF. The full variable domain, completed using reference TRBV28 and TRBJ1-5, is DVKVTQSSRYLVKRTGEKVFLECVQDMDHENMFWYRQDPGLGLRLIYFSYDVKMKEKGDIPEGYSVSREKKERFSLILESASTNQTSMYLCASRPNRGPWAQHFGDGTRLSIL.